This T cell receptor beta chain was identified during a study of human T cells and chemical hapten exposure. Time point of the sample: healthy volunteer bleed at 6 weeks. It was unfractionated whole blood from which total RNA was extracted. TCRdb reanalysed the RACE reads using MiXCR and keeps one entry per CDR3 protein. Of approximately 81,000 distinct CDR3 sequences in the sample, about 8.6% are singletons; the top ten hold around 1.4%. This clonotype is medium-sized in the sample. V lost 3 bases, J lost 0 bases, and 6 bases stayed unmatched. Per germline, CDR1 SGHNT and CDR2 YYREEE (reference sequence). This CDR3 is built from 17 residues.

The rearrangement uses TRBV5-4 and TRBJ2-6; 7 bases line up with TRBD2. This TCR derives from a male donor in good health. Some clones in this sample may be carry-over from other donors' samples. Sequenced material: whole blood. The CDR3 is CASSSTSSYSGANVLTF. The CDR3 DNA reads TGTGCCAGCAGCTCGACTAGCAGTTACTCTGGGGCCAACGTCCTGACTTTC.